This T cell receptor beta chain was retrieved from a study of Ad26.COV2.S vaccination and SARS-CoV-2 variants. Overall study: Once, or twice with 56 days between doses, Ad26.COV2.S was given intramuscularly.

Libraries were prepared by immunoSEQ multiplex PCR; TCRdb keeps only in-frame clonotypes and omits some of them. The top ten hold about 4.4% of the sample, which has 440,000 or so clones, roughly 91% seen once. Indicated treatment: some 20 received Ad26.COV2.S at low or high dose, single or two shots; roughly five received placebo; per-sample allocation not given. All samples were drawn on day 63, counting from the first vaccine or placebo injection. Immunization relied on an Ad26 vector, which expressed Wuhan-strain SARS-CoV-2 spike. Of note for this clone: Its antigen is undetermined.

CDR3 length: 13 amino acids. Germline V gene lookup returns CDR1 MDHEN and CDR2 SYDVKM. V lost 8 bases, J lost 8 bases, and 18 bases lay in between. Findings and limits, study-wide: Placebo and vaccine recipients had non-spike TCR breadth that was similar. It was reported that spike-specific CD8+ and CD4+ T cell responses were substantially broad after vaccination.

The source was peripheral blood, collected in a trial of Ad26.COV2.S vaccine versus placebo. The sequence was collected from a person aged 18-65 years who received the Ad26.COV2.S COVID-19 vaccine or a placebo. This rearrangement joins TRBV28 to TRBJ1-1; D might be TRBD1 (6 bases). This CDR3 is CASCARGEIEAFF. DNA of the CDR3: TGTGCCAGCTGCGCTAGGGGGGAAATCGAAGCTTTCTTT.